This T cell receptor (beta chain) was captured by sequencing in a study of technical replicates of blood from four donors. Trimming shortened V by 1 base and J by 6 bases, and 9 bases separated the two germline ends. Germline V gene data show CDR1 as SGDLS and CDR2 as YYNGEE. The CDR3 is made up of 13 amino acids. Measured with immunoSEQ multiplex PCR; TCRdb has only the in-frame clones, and not every one. The profile shows approximately 81,000 clones, 96% of them singletons. This receptor was taken from a human donor in good health. The rearrangement joins TRBV9 to TRBJ2-3; D ambiguous. Input material: T cells isolated from PBMCs. The CDR3 DNA reads as TGTGCCAGCAGCGTATTGGAGAGCGATACGCAGTATTTT. It encodes CASSVLESDTQYF.